This T cell receptor (beta chain) was sequenced during a study of shared clonotypes between healthy human individuals. Study findings and constraints: Depth of sequencing was expected to influence donor clonotype sharing.

Recent acute infections and vaccinations were absent in the healthy HIV-negative adult donors. Genomic DNA belonging to each subset was distributed in equal measure over several immunoSEQ plates. The repertoire was sequenced with immunoSEQ multiplex PCR; TCRdb's copy has only in-frame clones and lacks some. Of about 1.1 million clones detected, around 77% appear once; the ten largest clones hold 0.89%. Comments on this clone: The antigen remains unidentified.

With 4 bases removed from V and 3 bases from J, the gap between germline ends came to 9 bases. The CDR3 totals 13 residues. Germline CDR1 reads SGHTA; CDR2 reads FQGNSA. The sample was memory CD4+ T cells from PBMCs. This sample's subset: CD45RA-negative fraction. V gene TRBV7-2 combines with J gene TRBJ2-5; D remains unclear. The clonotype was recovered from a man between 18 and 35 years old in good health. Some clones in this sample may be carry-over from other donors' samples. CDR3 in amino acids: CASSWGTEETQYF. CDR3 sequence (DNA): TGTGCCAGCAGCTGGGGAACCGAAGAGACCCAGTACTTC.